Sequencing of this T cell receptor (beta chain) was carried out in a study of T cell responses to AZD1222 COVID-19 vaccine. Findings and caveats of the study: Compared with day 0, the breadth and depth of the Spike-specific TCR repertoire rose significantly after two doses of AZD1222. Most donors were white British, females outnumbered males, and clonal diversity was possibly underestimated. Only a handful of AZD1222 recipients tested seropositive at baseline. Repertoire sampling occurred only after the peak T cell response.

Note on this clone: The antigen is undetermined.

Here immunoSEQ multiplex PCR was the method, and the copy in TCRdb shows in-frame clones only, minus some. This sample has 75,000 to 100,000 clones, with around nine tenths found just once. The CDR3 is 20 amino acids. The junction had 15 bases not matched to a gene; V was cut back by 4 bases and J by 0 bases. Germline CDR1 and CDR2: LGHNA and YNFKEQ. Sequences were derived from peripheral blood, sampled on day 0 of AZD1222 vaccination. The rearrangement joins TRBV4-2 to TRBJ1-5, with TRBD1 matching 10 bases. This TCR came from an adult in good health. CDR3 protein: CASSLGQGDGVGYSNQPQHF. For the CDR3, the DNA is TGTGCCAGCAGCCTAGGACAGGGGGACGGGGTAGGTTATAGCAATCAGCCCCAGCATTTT.